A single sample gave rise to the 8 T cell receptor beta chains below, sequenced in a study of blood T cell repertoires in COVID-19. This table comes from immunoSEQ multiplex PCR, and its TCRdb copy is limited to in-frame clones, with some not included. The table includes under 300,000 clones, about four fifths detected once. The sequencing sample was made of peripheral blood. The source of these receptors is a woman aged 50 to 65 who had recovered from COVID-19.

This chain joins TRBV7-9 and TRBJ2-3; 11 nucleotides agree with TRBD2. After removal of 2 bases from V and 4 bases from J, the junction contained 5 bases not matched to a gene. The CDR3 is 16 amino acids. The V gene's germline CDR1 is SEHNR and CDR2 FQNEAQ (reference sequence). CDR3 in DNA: TGTGCCAGCAGCTTACCTAGCGGGGGGCAGGCAGATACGCAGTATTTT. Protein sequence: CASSLPSGGQADTQYF.

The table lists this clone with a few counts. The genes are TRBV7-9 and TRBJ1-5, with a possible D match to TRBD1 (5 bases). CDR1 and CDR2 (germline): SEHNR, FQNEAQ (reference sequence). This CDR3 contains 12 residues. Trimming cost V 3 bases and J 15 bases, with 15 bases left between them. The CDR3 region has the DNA TGTGCCAGCAGCTTGAATGGACACTCCCGGCATTTT. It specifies CASSLNGHSRHF.

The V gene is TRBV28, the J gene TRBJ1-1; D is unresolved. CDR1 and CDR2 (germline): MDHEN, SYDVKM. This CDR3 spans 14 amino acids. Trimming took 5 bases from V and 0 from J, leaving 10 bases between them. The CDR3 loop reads CASSPHRMNTEAFF. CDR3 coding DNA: TGTGCCAGCAGTCCCCACAGAATGAACACTGAAGCTTTCTTT.

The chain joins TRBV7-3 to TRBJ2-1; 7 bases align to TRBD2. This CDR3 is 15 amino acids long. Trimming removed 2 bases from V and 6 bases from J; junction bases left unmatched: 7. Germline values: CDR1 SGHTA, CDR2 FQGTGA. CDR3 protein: CASSLLGGSLNEQFF. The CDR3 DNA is TGTGCCAGCAGCTTACTTGGCGGGAGCCTCAATGAGCAGTTCTTC.

This chain's CDR3 is CASSLVSGSGRGGETQYF. The CDR3, as DNA: TGTGCCAGCAGCTTAGTATCTGGTAGCGGGAGGGGGGGAGAGACCCAGTACTTC. The J gene is TRBJ2-5, the V gene TRBV7-2, with TRBD2 matching 11 bases. Germline-derived CDR1 and CDR2 are SGHTA and FQGNSA. CDR3 length equals 18 residues. Unmatched junction bases numbered 11, after V lost 1 base and J lost 4 bases.

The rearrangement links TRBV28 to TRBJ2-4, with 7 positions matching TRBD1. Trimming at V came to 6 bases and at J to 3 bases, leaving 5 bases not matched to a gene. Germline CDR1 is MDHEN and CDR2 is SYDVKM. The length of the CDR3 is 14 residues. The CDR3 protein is CASRSGQVKNIQYF. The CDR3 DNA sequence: TGTGCCAGCAGGTCAGGACAGGTCAAAAACATTCAGTACTTC.

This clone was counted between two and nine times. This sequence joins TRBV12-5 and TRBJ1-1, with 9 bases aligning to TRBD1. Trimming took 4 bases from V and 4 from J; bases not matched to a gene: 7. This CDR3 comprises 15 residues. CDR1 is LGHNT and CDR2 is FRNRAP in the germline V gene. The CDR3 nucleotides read TGTGCTAGTGGTTCCACCCTGACAGGGGGCACTGAAGCTTTCTTT. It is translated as CASGSTLTGGTEAFF.

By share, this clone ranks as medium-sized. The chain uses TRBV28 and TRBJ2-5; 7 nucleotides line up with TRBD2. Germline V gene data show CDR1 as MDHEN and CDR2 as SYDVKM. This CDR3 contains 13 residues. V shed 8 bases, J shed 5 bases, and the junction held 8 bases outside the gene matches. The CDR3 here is CASSGGERETQYF. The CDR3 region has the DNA TGTGCCAGCTCTGGGGGGGAGAGGGAGACCCAGTACTTC.